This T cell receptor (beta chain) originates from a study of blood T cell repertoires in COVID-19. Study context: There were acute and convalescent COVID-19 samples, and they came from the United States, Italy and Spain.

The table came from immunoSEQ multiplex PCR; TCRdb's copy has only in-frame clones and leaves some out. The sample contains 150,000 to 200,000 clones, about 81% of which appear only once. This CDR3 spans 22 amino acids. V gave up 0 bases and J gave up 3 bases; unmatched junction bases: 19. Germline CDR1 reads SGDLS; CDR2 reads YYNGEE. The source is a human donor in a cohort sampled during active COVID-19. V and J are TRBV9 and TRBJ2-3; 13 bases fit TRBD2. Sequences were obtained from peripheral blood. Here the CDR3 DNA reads TGTGCCAGCAGCGTAGCGTCCCCCGTCGGACTAGCGGGAGTGAAGGAAACAGATACGCAGTATTTT. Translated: CASSVASPVGLAGVKETDTQYF.